This is a list of T cell receptor beta chains from one sample in a study of CD8 T cells in Susac syndrome. From the immunoSEQ multiplex PCR reads, TCRdb called clonotypes with MiXCR, one entry per CDR3 protein. The top ten clones hold roughly 0.45% of a sample with around 80,000 distinct CDR3 sequences, approximately 96% of them seen once. Sequenced input: CD8+ T cells from PBMCs. The origin of the receptors is a human donor with Susac syndrome. CDR3s include the opening cysteine and the closing phenylalanine or tryptophan. The D gene is left open where the match is weak.

j_call d_call v_call cdr3_length cdr3_nt cdr3_aa
TRBJ2-1 TRBD2 TRBV3-1 16 TGTGCCAGCAGCCGCCTCACGGGGGGGCCGTACAATGAGCAGTTCTTC CASSRLTGGPYNEQFF
TRBJ2-3 . TRBV6-6 15 TGTGCCAGCAGTTACTTCAGACAGCACACAGATACGCAGTATTTT CASSYFRQHTDTQYF
TRBJ2-7 . TRBV6-6 14 TGTGCCAGCACCCCGAGTGTACTCTCCTACGAGCAGTACTTC CASTPSVLSYEQYF
TRBJ1-2 . TRBV20-1 21 TGCAGTGCAAAAATTCCGGGACCGGTTCACCCCTCATCCAGCGGAGGCTATGGCTACACCTTC CSAKIPGPVHPSSSGGYGYTF
TRBJ2-1 . TRBV29-1 12 TGCAGCGGGGGGGGACAGTACAATGAGCAGTTCTTC CSGGGQYNEQFF
TRBJ1-4 . TRBV9 15 TGTGCCAGCAGCGTAGATTGGGGGCCTAATGAAAAACTGTTTTTT CASSVDWGPNEKLFF
TRBJ1-2 . TRBV5-1 14 TGCGCCAGCAGCTTGGACCGCAGGGAATTGGACTACACCTTC CASSLDRRELDYTF
TRBJ2-5 . TRBV4-1 14 TGCGCCAGCAGCCAAGATAGGGGGGAGGAGACCCAGTACTTC CASSQDRGEETQYF
TRBJ1-5 . TRBV4-1 15 TGCGCCAGCAGCCAAGATCCGGAGCGGCCACAGCCCCAGCATTTT CASSQDPERPQPQHF
TRBJ2-7 TRBD1 TRBV6-5 14 TGTGCCAGCAGTATGGGGACAGGCCCCTACGAGCAGTACTTC CASSMGTGPYEQYF
TRBJ1-5 . TRBV7-9 17 TGTGCCAGCAGCTACCAAAGTGGGGGTCGGAACAATCAGCCCCAGCATTTT CASSYQSGGRNNQPQHF
TRBJ2-1 TRBD2 TRBV30 13 TGTGCCTGGAGACTAGCGGGAGGCAATGAGCAGTTCTTC CAWRLAGGNEQFF
TRBJ2-3 TRBD2 TRBV28 17 TGTGCCAGCAGTTTACCAATAGCGGGACCTAGCACAGATACGCAGTATTTT CASSLPIAGPSTDTQYF
TRBJ2-7 . TRBV19 15 TGTGCCAGTAGTATCGGCCCTTCTGCAGCCTACGAGCAGTACTTC CASSIGPSAAYEQYF
TRBJ2-1 . TRBV25-1 10 TGTGCCAGCAGTGGCCATGAGCAGTTCTTC CASSGHEQFF